This section outlines one T cell receptor (beta chain) sequence together with its context. Its target is not known. Only in-frame clones appear in the TCRdb table, and some are missing; sequencing was by immunoSEQ multiplex PCR. The table lists tens of thousands of clones, around nine tenths of them singletons. The data stem from a study of OX40 agonist ivuxolimab in advanced cancers. The wider study: Every 2 weeks, patients received ivuxolimab intravenously, dosed at 0.01 to 10 mg/kg. Whole-study findings and limits: CD8+ T cells showed, on average, more clonal expansion than CD4+ cells.

The CDR3 is made up of 16 amino acids. V was pared by 4 bases and J by 2 bases, with 4 bases of the junction left unmatched. Germline CDR1 reads SGHRS; CDR2 reads YFSETQ. This receptor was obtained from an adult with an advanced solid tumor such as melanoma, head and neck, liver or kidney cancer. Here the sequenced sample was CD4+ or CD8+ T cells sorted from blood, taken in a trial of the OX40 agonist ivuxolimab. This rearrangement joins TRBV5-1 to TRBJ2-3; 13 positions agree with TRBD2. This CDR3 reads CASSPGLAGPTDTQYF. CDR3 nucleotides: TGCGCCAGCAGCCCGGGACTAGCGGGGCCCACAGATACGCAGTATTTT.